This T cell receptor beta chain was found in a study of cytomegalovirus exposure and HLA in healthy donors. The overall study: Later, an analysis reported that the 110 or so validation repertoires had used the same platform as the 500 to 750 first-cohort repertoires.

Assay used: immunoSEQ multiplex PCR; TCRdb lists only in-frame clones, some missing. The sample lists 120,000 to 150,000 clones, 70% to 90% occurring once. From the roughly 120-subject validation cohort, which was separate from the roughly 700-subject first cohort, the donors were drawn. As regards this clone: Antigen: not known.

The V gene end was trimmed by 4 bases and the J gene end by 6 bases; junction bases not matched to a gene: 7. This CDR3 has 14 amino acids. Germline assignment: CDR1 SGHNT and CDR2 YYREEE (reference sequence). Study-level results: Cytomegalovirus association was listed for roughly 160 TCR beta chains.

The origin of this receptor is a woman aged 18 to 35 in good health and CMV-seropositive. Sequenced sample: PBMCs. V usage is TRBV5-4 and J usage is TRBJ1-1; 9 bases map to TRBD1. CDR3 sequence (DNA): TGTGCCAGCAGCGGGACAGGGAGAGGGGCTGAAGCTTTCTTT. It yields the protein CASSGTGRGAEAFF. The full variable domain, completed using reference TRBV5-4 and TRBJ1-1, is ETGVTQSPTHLIKTRGQQVTLRCSSQSGHNTVSWYQQALGQGPQFIFQYYREEENGRGNFPPRFSGLQFPNYSSELNVNALELDDSALYLCASSGTGRGAEAFFGQGTRLTVV.